What follows describes a single TCR beta chain. The same CDR3 also results from other DNA sequences found in this sample. Extraction and reverse transcription of RNA yielded cDNA as the sequencing template. Generated by immunoSEQ multiplex PCR, the TCRdb table keeps only in-frame clones and is missing some. The sample has 150,000 to 250,000 clones; about 60% are singletons. The CDR3 runs 14 residues. CDR1 and CDR2 (germline): KGHSH, LQKENI. V lost 3 bases to trimming and J lost 3 bases; unmatched junction nucleotides: 1. This record comes from a study of CD8+ T cells in alopecia areata. Treatment here: oral pan-JAK inhibitor, 5-10 mg twice daily.

Sequenced material: CD4+ T cells sorted from blood, taken at week 4, from a patient treated with tofacitinib. The TCR sequence derives from a human donor with alopecia areata. V usage is TRBV18 and J usage is TRBJ2-5, with 10 positions matching TRBD1. The CDR3 nucleotides read TGTGCCAGCTCACCCGGGACAGGGGAAGAGACCCAGTACTTC. Translated: CASSPGTGEETQYF.